Below are 24 T cell receptor beta chains sequenced from a single sample in a study of shared clonotypes between healthy human individuals. The assay was immunoSEQ multiplex PCR, and TCRdb's table has in-frame clones only and misses some. The sample shows about 640,000 clones, 72% of them seen only once. Sequencing was performed on memory CD4+ T cells sorted from blood. Subset of the sample: CD45RA-negative fraction. The source is a woman in her thirties in good health.

The chain combines TRBV7-9 with TRBJ2-5; the D call may be TRBD1 or TRBD2 (5 bases each). Germline V gene lookup returns CDR1 SEHNR and CDR2 FQNEAQ (reference sequence). V lost 3 bases and J lost 2, with 10 bases in between. The CDR3 is made up of 14 amino acids. CDR3 nucleotide sequence: TGTGCCAGCAGCTTCGGGTGGGGGCAAGAGACCCAGTACTTC. This codes for CASSFGWGQETQYF.

The chain combines TRBV30 with TRBJ1-2; tentatively, D is TRBD1 (5 bases). The CDR3 covers 11 residues. The V end lost 3 bases, the J end lost 8 bases, and 10 bases lay between the germline ends. Germline CDR1 and CDR2: GTSNPN and SVGIG (reference sequence). CDR3 loop: CAWSLGGGYTF. CDR3 DNA sequence: TGTGCCTGGAGCCTCGGGGGGGGCTACACCTTC.

The J gene is TRBJ1-1, the V gene TRBV15, with D perhaps matching TRBD1 (6 bases). This CDR3 region has 13 residues. Looked up from germline, CDR1 is LNHNV and CDR2 is YYDKDF (reference sequence). Trimming removed 2 bases at V and 4 bases at J, with 8 bases between. The CDR3 reads CATSRQGRTEAFF. For the CDR3, the DNA is TGTGCCACCAGCAGACAGGGGCGCACTGAAGCTTTCTTT.

The gene calls are TRBV7-2 and TRBJ2-2; D may be TRBD2 (6 bases). Trimming cost V 4 bases and J 5 bases, with 17 bases left between them. Looked up from germline, CDR1 is SGHTA and CDR2 is FQGNSA. The CDR3 is 16 amino acids. The CDR3 region is CASSSDLLSGTGELFF. The DNA of the CDR3 is TGTGCCAGCAGCTCGGACTTACTTAGCGGAACCGGGGAGCTGTTTTTT.

This sequence joins TRBV6-5 and TRBJ1-5; D might be TRBD1 (5 bases). The V end lost 2 bases, the J end lost 6 bases, and 14 bases lay between the germline ends. CDR3 length equals 15 residues. Germline V gene data show CDR1 as MNHEY and CDR2 as SVGAGI. Written as DNA, the CDR3 is TGTGCCAGCAGTTACAACCCCAGCGGGGGTCAGCCCCAGCATTTT. Protein: CASSYNPSGGQPQHF.

The chain joins TRBV11-2 to TRBJ2-3; a weak D match, TRBD2 (5 bases). The CDR3 is 16 residues long. From germline, CDR1 is SGHAT and CDR2 FQNNGV. Trimming removed 6 bases at V and 2 bases at J, with 18 bases between. The CDR3 reads CASRRPGSTLTDTQYF. The CDR3 nucleotides read TGTGCCAGCAGACGTCCGGGATCCACCCTCACAGATACGCAGTATTTT.

The gene calls are TRBV5-1 and TRBJ2-7, with TRBD2 matching 9 bases. The V segment lost 7 bases and the J segment 4 bases; nucleotides outside the gene matches: 6. CDR3 length equals 13 residues. Germline CDR1 is SGHRS and CDR2 is YFSETQ. The CDR3 DNA reads as TGCGCCAGCGGCGAAGCGGGAGGTTACGAGCAGTACTTC. Translation gives CASGEAGGYEQYF.

The rearrangement uses TRBV7-8 and TRBJ1-1; D unclear. Germline values: CDR1 SGHVS, CDR2 FQNEAQ. CDR3 length equals 13 residues. Trimming removed 5 bases from V and 4 bases from J, with 11 bases in between. The CDR3 nucleotides are TGTGCCAGCAGCCGCGACGAGGGCACTGAAGCTTTCTTT. It is translated as CASSRDEGTEAFF. The whole variable domain, remainder taken from reference TRBV7-8 and TRBJ1-1, is GAGVSQSPRYKVAKRGQDVALRCDPISGHVSLFWYQQALGQGPEFLTYFQNEAQLDKSGLPSDRFFAERPEGSVSTLKIQRTQQEDSAVYLCASSRDEGTEAFFGQGTRLTVV.

The chain couples TRBV7-9 to TRBJ2-1; D perhaps matches TRBD2 (7 bases). V shed 2 bases and J shed 0 bases, with 11 bases lying between them. Per germline, CDR1 SEHNR and CDR2 FQNEAQ (reference sequence). The CDR3 length is 16 residues. The CDR3 loop reads CASSLNGGPSYNEQFF. The CDR3, as DNA: TGTGCCAGCAGCTTAAACGGGGGGCCCTCCTACAATGAGCAGTTCTTC.

The gene calls are TRBV13 and TRBJ2-7; TRBD2 aligns across 11 bases. Looked up from germline, CDR1 is PRHDT and CDR2 is FYEKMQ (reference sequence). The CDR3 contains 14 residues. J was trimmed by 4 bases and V by 6 bases; bases with no gene match: 5. The chain's CDR3 is CASRGGTSGYEQYF. The DNA for the CDR3 is TGTGCCAGCAGAGGGGGGACTAGCGGTTACGAGCAGTACTTC.

In this sample, this clone turned up once. This chain links TRBV7-1 with TRBJ2-1, with D possibly being TRBD2 (5 bases). Being an ORF, TRBV7-1 has a function that is uncertain. V lost 4 bases to trimming and J lost 8 bases, with 9 bases between them. The CDR3 has 12 amino acids. CDR3 sequence reads: CASSFVGDEQFF. CDR3 sequence (DNA): TGTGCCAGCAGCTTCGTCGGGGATGAGCAGTTCTTC.

This chain connects TRBV30 to TRBJ1-2; D remains ambiguous. Germline V gene data show CDR1 as GTSNPN and CDR2 as SVGIG (reference sequence). CDR3 size: 12 residues. The V end was cut by 4 bases, the J end by 4 bases, with 10 bases between. CDR3 protein: CAWNAGFYGYTF. The CDR3 DNA follows: TGTGCCTGGAATGCGGGCTTCTATGGCTACACCTTC.

As regards this clone: Different DNA sequences within this sample yield the same CDR3. The J gene is TRBJ1-1, the V gene TRBV29-1; D gene ambiguous. This CDR3 spans 13 amino acids. The ends were cut back, 3 bases at V and 0 bases at J, with 8 bases in the middle. Germline V gene sequence: CDR1 SQVTM, CDR2 ANQGSEA. The CDR3 loop is CSVERRLNTEAFF. The CDR3, as DNA: TGCAGCGTTGAGAGGCGGCTGAACACTGAAGCTTTCTTT. The whole variable domain, filled in from reference TRBV29-1 and TRBJ1-1, reads SAVISQKPSRDICQRGTSLTIQCQVDSQVTMMFWYRQQPGQSLTLIATANQGSEATYESGFVIDKFPISRPNLTFSTLTVSNMSPEDSSIYLCSVERRLNTEAFFGQGTRLTVV.

The CDR3 bases are TGTGCCAGCAGCTTGGTCAGGGGGCGAGAGACCCAGTACTTC. Encoded protein: CASSLVRGRETQYF. The chain couples TRBV7-9 to TRBJ2-5; 8 bases are a match to TRBD1. V lost 3 bases, J lost 4 bases, and 4 bases stayed unmatched. CDR3 length equals 14 residues. The germline V gene has CDR1 SEHNR and CDR2 FQNEAQ (reference sequence).

A single count supports this clone. The DNA for the CDR3 is TGTGCCAGCTCACCAACTAGCGGAAACAATGAGCAGTTCTTC. Protein: CASSPTSGNNEQFF. The chain is built from TRBV18 and TRBJ2-1; the match to TRBD2 covers 8 bases. After removal of 2 bases from V and 5 bases from J, the junction contained 2 bases not matched to a gene. This CDR3 has 14 residues. Germline CDR1 is KGHSH and CDR2 is LQKENI.

This clone has more than one count but fewer than ten. The chain joins TRBV6-5 to TRBJ2-7; 7 positions agree with TRBD2. This CDR3 is built from 13 residues. From germline, CDR1 is MNHEY and CDR2 SVGAGI. The J segment lost 4 bases and the V segment lost 7 bases, leaving 7 bases of the junction unmatched. CDR3: CASTRGDSYEQYF. The CDR3, as DNA: TGTGCCAGCACCCGGGGGGATTCTTACGAGCAGTACTTC.

V and J are TRBV28 and TRBJ1-1; a weak D match, TRBD1 (5 bases). The CDR3 length is 16 residues. Trimming pared 4 bases from V and 1 base from J, leaving 16 bases between. Germline CDR1 and CDR2: MDHEN and SYDVKM. The CDR3 region is CASSSTWGAGNTEAFF. CDR3 DNA sequence: TGTGCCAGCAGTTCAACATGGGGCGCGGGGAACACTGAAGCTTTCTTT.

This clone occurred a few times. V is TRBV28 and J is TRBJ1-2; D possibly corresponds to TRBD1 (6 bases). Germline loops: CDR1 MDHEN, CDR2 SYDVKM. V lost 6 bases, J lost 3 bases, and 11 bases lay in between. This CDR3 has 13 amino acids. CDR3 bases: TGTGCCAGCAGAACAGGGTCGGACTATGGCTACACCTTC. It is translated as CASRTGSDYGYTF.

This rearrangement joins TRBV5-1 to TRBJ1-1; D unresolved. The CDR3 has 16 residues. Germline assignment: CDR1 SGHRS and CDR2 YFSETQ. Trimming removed 0 bases from V and 2 bases from J, with 14 bases in between. DNA of the CDR3: TGCGCCAGCAGCTTGGGGCAGGTGGGAGTTAACACTGAAGCTTTCTTT. Translated, it gives CASSLGQVGVNTEAFF.

This sequence joins TRBV5-5 and TRBJ2-7; D ambiguous. Trimming left V 0 bases short and J 2 bases short, with 12 bases between. CDR3 length: 15 amino acids. Germline CDR1 reads SGHKS; CDR2 reads YYEKEE (reference sequence). In DNA, the CDR3 is TGTGCCAGCAGCTTGGACAGCCCGGACCCCTACGAGCAGTACTTC. Its translation is CASSLDSPDPYEQYF. Full variable domain (outside the CDR3, taken from reference TRBV5-5 and TRBJ2-7): DAGVTQSPTHLIKTRGQQVTLRCSPISGHKSVSWYQQVLGQGPQFIFQYYEKEERGRGNFPDRFSARQFPNYSSELNVNALLLGDSALYLCASSLDSPDPYEQYFGPGTRLTVT.

This clone was seen just once. This sequence joins TRBV7-9 and TRBJ1-4; D not resolved. The CDR3 extends over 13 amino acids. With 3 bases removed from V and 3 bases from J, the gap between germline ends came to 5 bases. Per the germline V gene, CDR1 is SEHNR and CDR2 is FQNEAQ (reference sequence). The CDR3 here is CASSFTPNEKLFF. For the CDR3, the DNA is TGTGCCAGCAGCTTTACCCCTAATGAAAAACTGTTTTTT.

The chain employs TRBV19 and TRBJ1-1; perhaps TRBD1 as D (6 bases). The V end lost 7 bases, the J end lost 1 base, and 13 bases lay between the germline ends. Germline V gene sequence: CDR1 LNHDA, CDR2 SQIVND (reference sequence). The CDR3 contains 14 residues. The CDR3 reads CASTLPGANTEAFF. The CDR3 bases are TGTGCCAGTACCCTGCCAGGGGCGAACACTGAAGCTTTCTTT.

V and J are TRBV6-1 and TRBJ1-1, with unresolved D. Per the germline V gene, CDR1 is MNHNS and CDR2 is SASEGT. V dropped 9 bases and J dropped 0 bases, with 14 bases sitting between them. The CDR3 consists of 14 residues. Here the CDR3 DNA reads TGTGCCAGTGATGAAGGGCTCATGAACACTGAAGCTTTCTTT. It is translated as CASDEGLMNTEAFF.

This clone was seen more than once but under ten times. The rearrangement links TRBV27 to TRBJ1-1, with a weak D call TRBD1 (5 bases). The CDR3 is 13 amino acids. Trimming took off 5 bases at V and 8 bases at J, with 15 bases between the two ends. Germline V gene sequence: CDR1 MNHEY, CDR2 SMNVEV (reference sequence). This CDR3 reads CASSKRDVTEAFF. CDR3 nucleotides: TGTGCCAGCAGTAAAAGGGACGTGACAGAAGCTTTCTTT.